The entry below describes one T cell receptor beta chain. The germline gene is not matched at one end of the junction; a read error may be the cause. The CDR3 consists of 9 residues. Germline V CDR1 and CDR2: MDHEN, SYDVKM. The entry originates in a study of T cell changes during pregnancy in multiple sclerosis. The protocol was immunoSEQ multiplex PCR, while the TCRdb copy is restricted to in-frame clones and leaves out a portion. The data show approximately 63,000 clones, over 85% seen once. The chain joins TRBV28 to TRBJ2-7; D is unclear. This sequence originates from a female donor with multiple sclerosis, enrolled in a pregnancy study. The material sequenced was CD8+ T cells from peripheral blood mononuclear cells, taken in the third trimester of pregnancy. The CDR3 spells CASSSPLIF. The CDR3 region has the DNA TGTGCCAGCAGTTCCCCTTTAATCTTC.